The clone carrying this T cell receptor beta chain was detected only once. The source of the sample is a study of blood T cell repertoires in COVID-19. As for the study in general: Both acute and convalescent COVID-19 samples were obtained from the United States, Italy and Spain. Sources were T cells, B-cell-depleted T cells, or PBMCs; the material itself was cDNA or gDNA.

With 5 bases removed from V and 1 base from J, the gap between germline ends came to 8 bases. The CDR3 totals 13 residues. CDR1 is MDHEN, CDR2 SYDVKM, per germline. In the original analysis: Reference gene primer amplification gave nucleated cell count estimates. Profiled with immunoSEQ multiplex PCR; TCRdb holds only in-frame clones, not every one. V and J calls plus clone size are reproduced from that table; the DNA served to infer D and trimming. The table shows about 240,000 clones, with approximately 80% occurring only once. The chain recombines TRBV28 with TRBJ1-1, with D unclear. The origin of this receptor is a woman aged 80 or over with acute or convalescent COVID-19. Sequenced: peripheral blood. CDR3 in amino acids: CASSPHGNTEAFF. CDR3 bases: TGTGCCAGCAGTCCCCACGGGAACACTGAAGCTTTCTTT.